These 29 T cell receptor beta chains originate from one sample sequenced in a study of identical twins. TCRdb re-analysed the 5' RACE reads in MiXCR, keeping a single row per CDR3 protein. The data show over 600,000 distinct CDR3 sequences, around 20% seen once. The same sample was also used in a study of T cells expressing NK-cell markers.

Sequenced material: PBMCs. Receptors originate from a woman younger than 35 in good health.

This rearrangement joins TRBV29-1 to TRBJ2-7; no firm D call. V was clipped by 7 bases and J by 2 bases, with 12 bases between them. This CDR3 region has 12 residues. The germline V gene has CDR1 SQVTM and CDR2 ANQGSEA. The CDR3 loop reads CSATGRTYEQYF. The CDR3 DNA follows: TGCAGCGCAACGGGCAGAACCTACGAGCAGTACTTC.

J is TRBJ1-5 and V is TRBV20-1; possible D gene TRBD1, 6 bases. Germline-derived CDR1 and CDR2 are DFQATT and SNEGSKA (reference sequence). V gave up 5 bases and J gave up 4 bases, with 15 bases separating them. The length of the CDR3 is 14 residues. This chain's CDR3 is CSALTGGRNQPQHF. The CDR3 nucleotides read TGCAGTGCTCTCACCGGGGGGCGGAATCAGCCCCAGCATTTT.

This clonotype has more than one count but fewer than ten. J is TRBJ2-3 and V is TRBV29-1, with TRBD2 matching over 9 bases. Germline assignment: CDR1 SQVTM and CDR2 ANQGSEA. This CDR3 has 13 amino acids. After removal of 6 bases from V and 4 bases from J, the junction contained 5 bases not matched to a gene. DNA of the CDR3: TGCAGCGTGGAGCGGGGGGCCGCAGATACGCAGTATTTT. The encoded protein is CSVERGAADTQYF.

This clonotype was recorded a few times. V usage is TRBV12-3 or TRBV12-4 and J usage is TRBJ2-1; the match to TRBD2 covers 7 bases. The CDR3 spans 15 residues. J was trimmed by 4 bases and V by 3 bases; bases with no gene match: 6. The DNA for the CDR3 is TGTGCCAGCAGTTTTAGCGGAGCGGGATACAATGAGCAGTTCTTC. It yields the protein CASSFSGAGYNEQFF.

This clonotype appeared a few times. The chain employs TRBV5-5 and TRBJ2-7; D is unclear. Trimming removed 2 bases at V and 4 bases at J, with 19 bases between. The germline V gene has CDR1 SGHKS and CDR2 YYEKEE (reference sequence). This CDR3 is built from 16 residues. CDR3: CASSFDFVGMWYEQYF. CDR3 bases: TGTGCCAGCAGCTTCGACTTTGTGGGGATGTGGTACGAGCAGTACTTC.

In this sample, this clonotype turned up many times. The gene calls are TRBV29-1 and TRBJ1-2; tentatively, D is TRBD1 (5 bases). Trimming shortened V by 5 bases and J by 4 bases, and 8 bases separated the two germline ends. This CDR3 is built from 11 residues. The germline gives CDR1 SQVTM, CDR2 ANQGSEA. CDR3 sequence: CSVRGGYGYTF. The CDR3 DNA is TGCAGCGTTCGGGGGGGCTATGGCTACACCTTC.

This chain uses TRBV6-4 with TRBJ2-7; 11 bases map to TRBD2. CDR1 is MRHNA, CDR2 SNTAGT, per germline. This CDR3 has 16 residues. V lost 8 bases, J lost 0 bases, and 9 bases stayed unmatched. CDR3 sequence (DNA): TGTGCCAGCTACCCACTAGCGGGGGCAAGCTCCTACGAGCAGTACTTC. It codes for CASYPLAGASSYEQYF.

This chain uses TRBV6-1 with TRBJ2-1; D not certain. Trimming shortened V by 6 bases and J by 8 bases, and 8 bases separated the two germline ends. Germline-derived CDR1 and CDR2 are MNHNS and SASEGT. This CDR3 is built from 11 residues. The CDR3 bases are TGTGCCAGCAGAAACGGCTATGAGCAGTTCTTC. It yields the protein CASRNGYEQFF.

The chain has TRBV4-1 and TRBJ2-5; 10 bases match TRBD2. After removal of 1 base from V and 0 bases from J, the junction contained 8 bases not matched to a gene. Germline V CDR1 and CDR2: MGHRA, YSYEKL. The CDR3 runs to 18 residues. CDR3 protein: CASSQVKLAGTYQETQYF. CDR3 in DNA: TGCGCCAGCAGCCAAGTAAAACTAGCGGGGACGTACCAAGAGACCCAGTACTTC.

This rearrangement joins TRBV2 to TRBJ2-7; 8 bases align to TRBD1. Germline V gives CDR1 SNHLY, CDR2 FYNNEI. J was trimmed by 5 bases and V by 7 bases; bases with no gene match: 7. The CDR3 loop spans 13 amino acids. CDR3 amino acids: CASTETGEDEQYF. The CDR3 DNA is TGTGCCAGCACCGAGACAGGGGAGGACGAGCAGTACTTC.

J is TRBJ2-1 and V is TRBV29-1; D might be TRBD2 (6 bases). Germline-derived CDR1 and CDR2 are SQVTM and ANQGSEA. The CDR3 contains 14 residues. V was shortened by 6 bases and J by 2 bases, with 14 bases between the two germline ends. CDR3 sequence: CSVRDGEAYNEQFF. CDR3 DNA sequence: TGCAGCGTCCGTGACGGGGAGGCCTACAATGAGCAGTTCTTC.

This sequence joins TRBV5-4 and TRBJ1-2, with TRBD1 as a possible D gene (5 bases). The CDR3 consists of 12 residues. Germline CDR1 SGHNT, CDR2 YYREEE (reference sequence). Trimming pared 2 bases from V and 8 bases from J, leaving 10 bases between. In DNA, the CDR3 is TGTGCCAGCAGCTTAATAGGGGAAGGCTACACCTTC. It yields the protein CASSLIGEGYTF.

CDR3 in DNA: TGTGCCTGGAGTGCCGGGGACAGCCCCTACGAGCAGTACTTC. Its protein product is CAWSAGDSPYEQYF. The genes are TRBV30 and TRBJ2-7; 7 bases line up with TRBD1. This CDR3 has 14 residues. Trimming at V came to 1 base and at J to 2 bases, leaving 5 bases not matched to a gene. Per the germline V gene, CDR1 is GTSNPN and CDR2 is SVGIG (reference sequence).

This clonotype has more than one count but fewer than ten. The chain employs TRBV7-9 and TRBJ2-4; D ambiguous. Germline V gene lookup returns CDR1 SEHNR and CDR2 FQNEAQ (reference sequence). There are 12 residues in the CDR3. V was trimmed by 6 bases and J by 7 bases, leaving 10 bases between them. The CDR3 region has the DNA TGTGCCAGCAGTCACCTAGGGAACATTCAGTACTTC. Translating gives CASSHLGNIQYF.

This clonotype has a handful of counts. The rearrangement joins TRBV5-1 to TRBJ1-1; D is unclear. Germline V gene lookup returns CDR1 SGHRS and CDR2 YFSETQ. V gave up 5 bases and J gave up 2 bases, with 13 bases separating them. This CDR3 comprises 14 residues. This CDR3 is CASSSGPANTEAFF. The CDR3 region has the DNA TGCGCCAGCAGTTCTGGGCCAGCAAACACTGAAGCTTTCTTT.

This clonotype showed up just a few times. An end of the junction differs from the germline gene, which may be a read error. The J gene is TRBJ1-1, the V gene TRBV5-1; D gene ambiguous. Germline V CDR1 and CDR2: SGHRS, YFSETQ. CDR3 length equals 14 residues. The CDR3 DNA sequence: TGTGCCAGCAGCCTTGGACCGAGAAACACTGAAGCTTTCTTT. It specifies CASSLGPRNTEAFF. Supplemented by reference TRBV5-1 and TRBJ1-1, the full variable domain reads KAGVTQTPRYLIKTRGQQVTLSCSPISGHRSVSWYQQTPGQGLQFLFEYFSETQRNKGNFPGRFSGRQFSNSRSEMNVSTLELGDSALYLCASSLGPRNTEAFFGQGTRLTVV.

The chain combines TRBV29-1 with TRBJ2-5, with TRBD2 matching over 12 bases. Looked up from germline, CDR1 is SQVTM and CDR2 is ANQGSEA. The CDR3 sequence is 15 residues long. V dropped 2 bases and J dropped 7; count of bases not matched to a gene: 8. CDR3 residues: CSVERTSGIRRTQYF. CDR3 DNA: TGCAGCGTTGAAAGGACTAGCGGGATTCGCAGGACCCAGTACTTC.

The chain combines TRBV10-3 with TRBJ2-1; D tentatively fits TRBD1 or TRBD2 (5 bases each). The CDR3 covers 17 residues. With 3 bases removed from V and 4 bases from J, the gap between germline ends came to 19 bases. CDR1 and CDR2 (germline): ENHRY, SYGVKD. CDR3 protein: CAISDKGRDGIYNEQFF. CDR3 DNA: TGTGCCATCAGTGATAAAGGCCGGGACGGGATTTACAATGAGCAGTTCTTC.

This clonotype was recorded once. V usage is TRBV10-3 and J usage is TRBJ1-1; 11 bases map to TRBD1. The CDR3 totals 13 residues. Trimming took 9 bases from V and 4 from J; bases not matched to a gene: 4. Germline assignment: CDR1 ENHRY and CDR2 SYGVKD. CDR3 bases: TGTGCCATTGGACAGGGGGCCGTCACTGAAGCTTTCTTT. It translates to CAIGQGAVTEAFF.

This clonotype was recorded many times. The chain couples TRBV28 to TRBJ1-2; no definite D call. This CDR3 region has 12 residues. From germline, CDR1 is MDHEN and CDR2 SYDVKM. Trimming stripped 5 bases from V and 5 bases from J, with 9 bases between. CDR3 region: CASSRTGYGYTF. DNA of the CDR3: TGTGCCAGCAGTCGTACCGGTTATGGCTACACCTTC.

The CDR3 DNA sequence: TGTGCCACCAGCAGTTTTTCGGCGGGAGTCAACCGAGAGACCCAGTACTTC. This gives the protein CATSSFSAGVNRETQYF. The chain uses TRBV15 and TRBJ2-5; 7 positions match TRBD2. The V gene's germline CDR1 is LNHNV and CDR2 YYDKDF (reference sequence). V lost 3 bases, J lost 4 bases, and 14 bases stayed unmatched. The CDR3 is made up of 17 amino acids.

Many counts were recorded for this clonotype. The junction shows a germline mismatch at one end, possibly a read error. This rearrangement joins TRBV6-1 to TRBJ2-2, with TRBD2 as a possible D gene (5 bases). Germline V gives CDR1 MNHNS, CDR2 SASEGT. This CDR3 contains 13 residues. The CDR3 spells CASDYPNTGELFF. As DNA, the CDR3 is TGTGCCAGCGACTACCCCAACACCGGGGAGCTTTTTTTT.

This clonotype occurred a few times. The rearrangement joins TRBV9 to TRBJ1-1; TRBD1 is a possible D gene (6 bases). Germline V CDR1 and CDR2: SGDLS, YYNGEE. Trimming pared 2 bases from V and 6 bases from J, leaving 17 bases between. The CDR3 is 15 residues long. CDR3 amino acids: CASSVDTGLIAEAFF. DNA for the CDR3: TGTGCCAGCAGCGTTGATACAGGGCTCATCGCTGAAGCTTTCTTT.

The chain links TRBV28 to TRBJ2-7, with D maybe TRBD1 (6 bases). The germline V and J ends were trimmed by 10 bases and 4 bases, with 14 bases remaining between them. This CDR3 is 12 amino acids long. Germline V gene data show CDR1 as MDHEN and CDR2 as SYDVKM. The CDR3 here is CATQDSEYEQYF. The CDR3 DNA follows: TGTGCCACCCAGGACAGTGAATACGAGCAGTACTTC.

In its sample, this clonotype was seen a few times. J is TRBJ1-2 and V is TRBV12-3 or TRBV12-4; 8 bases line up with TRBD1. The junction had 7 bases not matched to a gene; V was cut back by 6 bases and J by 4 bases. The CDR3 is made up of 14 amino acids. The CDR3 DNA is TGTGCCAGCAGCCGTGAAACAGGGGGCTATGGCTACACCTTC. This translates into CASSRETGGYGYTF.

This clonotype was detected a few times. The chain links TRBV7-3 to TRBJ2-3; 7 positions agree with TRBD2. J was trimmed by 4 bases and V by 0 bases; bases with no gene match: 4. From germline, CDR1 is SGHTA and CDR2 FQGTGA. The CDR3 length is 15 residues. The CDR3 loop is CASSLTFRGADTQYF. The CDR3 nucleotides are TGTGCCAGCAGCTTAACGTTTCGGGGGGCAGATACGCAGTATTTT.

This clonotype was detected only once. The gene calls are TRBV4-1 and TRBJ2-7; D tentatively reads TRBD1 or TRBD2 (5 bases each). Trimming removed 3 bases at V and 4 bases at J, with 22 bases between. The CDR3 sequence is 17 residues long. Germline CDR1 reads MGHRA; CDR2 reads YSYEKL. This CDR3 is CASSQASGTEGLYEQYF. The CDR3 bases are TGCGCCAGCAGCCAGGCATCCGGGACCGAGGGATTATACGAGCAGTACTTC.

The DNA of the CDR3 is TGTGCCAGTAGTCGGCGGGACACCCAAATCCAATGGGACCAGTACTTC. This gives the protein CASSRRDTQIQWDQYF. V is TRBV19 and J is TRBJ2-5, with D perhaps matching TRBD1 or TRBD2 (6 bases each). Trimming cost V 5 bases and J 10 bases, with 26 bases left between them. CDR3 size: 16 residues. Germline CDR1 reads LNHDA; CDR2 reads SQIVND (reference sequence).

The V call is TRBV14, the J call TRBJ2-7; weak D call: TRBD1 (6 bases). Deletions cut 1 base from V and 5 bases from J, with 12 bases between. The CDR3 length is 14 residues. The V gene's germline CDR1 is SGHDN and CDR2 FVKESK. CDR3 region: CASSQVLGANEQYF. CDR3 nucleotide sequence: TGTGCCAGCAGCCAAGTTCTGGGGGCGAACGAGCAGTACTTC.